Listed here are 12 T cell receptor beta chains from one sample, sequenced in a study of beta chain features in type 1 diabetes. Expressed TCRB transcripts were sequenced because the isolated RNA had all been reverse transcribed beforehand. Here immunoSEQ multiplex PCR was the method, and the copy in TCRdb shows in-frame clones only, minus some. The sample contains 110,000 or so clones, approximately 37% of which appear only once. The material sequenced was stem cell memory CD4+ T cells from blood. The receptor set was obtained from a woman younger than 30 in good health.

This clone has a handful of counts. The rearrangement joins TRBV5-6 to TRBJ2-5, with D possibly being TRBD1 (6 bases). The CDR3 is 11 amino acids. Per germline, CDR1 SGHDT and CDR2 YYEEEE. V was pared by 3 bases and J by 8 bases, with 8 bases between. Written as DNA, the CDR3 is TGTGCCAGCAGCTGGGGGCAAACCCAGTACTTC. Translated: CASSWGQTQYF.

The chain employs TRBV27 and TRBJ2-7; 9 bases line up with TRBD1. This CDR3 spans 15 amino acids. Germline V gene data show CDR1 as MNHEY and CDR2 as SMNVEV (reference sequence). J was trimmed by 2 bases and V by 6 bases; bases with no gene match: 8. The CDR3 DNA reads TGTGCCAGCAGCCCAAGACAGGGGGTAACCTACGAGCAGTACTTC. Translation: CASSPRQGVTYEQYF.

A few counts support this clone. The CDR3 DNA is TGTGCCAGCTCACCGACGGGGAATCAGCCCCAGCATTTT. It translates to CASSPTGNQPQHF. This sequence joins TRBV18 and TRBJ1-5; D remains ambiguous. V was pared by 3 bases and J by 4 bases, with 7 bases between. In germline, CDR1 is KGHSH, CDR2 LQKENI. CDR3 length: 13 amino acids.

The rearrangement links TRBV19 to TRBJ2-1, with TRBD2 matching over 11 bases. The trim removed 7 bases at V and 4 bases at J, leaving 3 bases unmatched. Germline V gene data show CDR1 as LNHDA and CDR2 as SQIVND (reference sequence). CDR3 length equals 14 residues. This chain's CDR3 is CASTTSGGYNEQFF. Here the CDR3 DNA reads TGTGCCAGTACTACTAGCGGGGGATACAATGAGCAGTTCTTC.

V and J are TRBV27 and TRBJ2-7; 7 bases align to TRBD2. V was pared by 2 bases and J by 5 bases, with 9 bases of the junction left unmatched. The CDR3 is 15 amino acids. The germline V gene has CDR1 MNHEY and CDR2 SMNVEV (reference sequence). This chain's CDR3 is CASSLTWREYHEQYF. The DNA for the CDR3 is TGTGCCAGCAGTTTAACGTGGCGGGAGTACCACGAGCAGTACTTC.

V is TRBV20-1 and J is TRBJ2-1, with D maybe TRBD1 (6 bases). V was trimmed by 6 bases and J by 6 bases, leaving 9 bases between them. Germline CDR1 DFQATT, CDR2 SNEGSKA (reference sequence). This CDR3 comprises 11 residues. Here the CDR3 reads CSAIQGNEQFF. CDR3 nucleotide sequence: TGCAGTGCGATACAGGGCAATGAGCAGTTCTTC.

The rearrangement joins TRBV2 to TRBJ2-2, with D hard to call. Trimming left V 1 base short and J 1 base short, with 10 bases between. This CDR3 is built from 16 residues. Germline V lookup: CDR1 SNHLY, CDR2 FYNNEI. CDR3 in amino acids: CASSEVVPGNTGELFF. The CDR3 coding sequence is TGTGCCAGCAGTGAAGTGGTTCCAGGGAACACCGGGGAGCTGTTTTTT.

The chain employs TRBV7-3 and TRBJ2-7; the D gene is possibly TRBD1 (7 bases). The CDR3 length is 14 residues. Looked up from germline, CDR1 is SGHTA and CDR2 is FQGTGA. V lost 5 bases to trimming and J lost 1 base, with 12 bases between them. This CDR3 is CASSPQGGSYEQYF. The CDR3, as DNA: TGTGCCAGCAGCCCCCAGGGGGGATCCTACGAGCAGTACTTC.

V is TRBV6-5 and J is TRBJ2-6; D is undetermined. Germline CDR1 MNHEY, CDR2 SVGAGI. This CDR3 is built from 16 residues. Deletions cut 0 bases from V and 2 bases from J, with 8 bases between. DNA for the CDR3: TGTGCCAGCAGTTACTCGAACTTTCCTGGGGCCAACGTCCTGACTTTC. It encodes CASSYSNFPGANVLTF.

This clone has just a few counts. CDR3 in amino acids: CASSRGQGSSYEQYF. The CDR3 region has the DNA TGTGCCAGCAGCCGGGGACAGGGAAGCTCCTACGAGCAGTACTTC. The J gene is TRBJ2-7, the V gene TRBV27, with 9 bases that match TRBD1. J lost 0 bases, V lost 6 bases, and 6 bases had no gene match. The CDR3 spans 15 residues. CDR1 is MNHEY and CDR2 is SMNVEV in the germline V gene (reference sequence).

This chain's CDR3 is CASSIQLASSYEQYF. For the CDR3, the DNA is TGTGCCAGCAGCATACAGCTAGCGAGCTCCTACGAGCAGTACTTC. This chain connects TRBV7-2 to TRBJ2-7, with a weak D call TRBD2 (6 bases). Germline-derived CDR1 and CDR2 are SGHTA and FQGNSA. Trimming removed 5 bases from V and 0 bases from J, with 14 bases in between. The CDR3 sequence is 15 residues long.

The CDR3 sequence: CASSLISGNEQFF. The CDR3 DNA is TGTGCCAGCAGCTTAATCAGCGGCAATGAGCAGTTCTTC. The chain carries TRBV5-6 and TRBJ2-1, with D possibly TRBD2 on 5 matching bases. Germline CDR1 reads SGHDT; CDR2 reads YYEEEE. The CDR3 contains 13 residues. Trimming cost V 2 bases and J 6 bases, with 9 bases left between them.